Listed here are 22 T cell receptor beta chains from one sample, sequenced in a study of CD8 T cells in ankylosing spondylitis. One entry per CDR3 protein results from TCRdb running MiXCR on the 5' RACE reads. Of some 240,000 distinct CDR3 sequences listed, about 18% are singletons. What was sequenced was blood, either unsorted or a sorted T cell fraction (not recorded which). All receptors come from a male donor with ankylosing spondylitis or in good health (not recorded which).

The chain couples TRBV27 to TRBJ1-5, with a weak D call TRBD1 (5 bases). The CDR3 length is 14 residues. Trimming left V 6 bases short and J 7 bases short, with 16 bases between. The V gene's germline CDR1 is MNHEY and CDR2 SMNVEV (reference sequence). For the CDR3, the DNA is TGTGCCAGCAGCCTTCACGGGACGGACCAGCCCCAGCATTTT. Protein sequence: CASSLHGTDQPQHF.

The chain is built from TRBV2 and TRBJ2-7; a possible D gene is TRBD2 (5 bases). V was clipped by 6 bases and J by 5 bases, with 20 bases between them. Germline assignment: CDR1 SNHLY and CDR2 FYNNEI. The CDR3 sequence is 15 residues long. As DNA, the CDR3 is TGTGCCAGCAGCTATGACGGAGGTGATGTGGACGAGCAGTACTTC. Its protein product is CASSYDGGDVDEQYF.

V and J are TRBV6-5 and TRBJ2-5, with 7 bases matching TRBD2. The CDR3 has 19 residues. The V gene's germline CDR1 is MNHEY and CDR2 SVGAGI. The V segment lost 0 bases and the J segment 5 bases; nucleotides outside the gene matches: 18. The CDR3 spells CASSYSVPLGGRRGETQYF. The CDR3 DNA reads as TGTGCCAGCAGTTACTCGGTCCCTTTGGGCGGGCGGCGGGGGGAGACCCAGTACTTC.

The sample holds many counts of this clonotype. V gene TRBV7-9 combines with J gene TRBJ2-7, with 7 positions matching TRBD1. CDR1 and CDR2 from the germline V gene are SEHNR and FQNEAQ (reference sequence). The CDR3 contains 17 residues. V gave up 3 bases and J gave up 2 bases; unmatched junction bases: 13. CDR3 loop: CASSFDTAGTDPYEQYF. CDR3 nucleotide sequence: TGTGCCAGCAGCTTCGATACCGCCGGGACAGACCCCTACGAGCAGTACTTC.

This clonotype was counted a few times. The chain couples TRBV25-1 to TRBJ2-5, with D hard to call. Germline CDR1 MGHDK, CDR2 SYGVNS. Deletions cut 6 bases from V and 5 bases from J, with 22 bases between. The CDR3 is 16 residues long. CDR3 region: CASSPSGARVWETQYF. CDR3 nucleotides: TGTGCCAGCAGCCCGTCTGGAGCTAGGGTTTGGGAGACCCAGTACTTC.

This clonotype has a handful of counts. This chain connects TRBV4-1 to TRBJ2-1, with D perhaps TRBD2 (5 bases). The CDR3 runs 15 residues. V shed 0 bases and J shed 4 bases, with 10 bases lying between them. Germline V gives CDR1 MGHRA, CDR2 YSYEKL. As DNA, the CDR3 is TGCGCCAGCAGCCAAGACCCGGACTTGTACAATGAGCAGTTCTTC. Residues: CASSQDPDLYNEQFF.

About this clonotype: At one end, the junction sequence differs from germline, possibly due to a read error. The chain carries TRBV7-7 and TRBJ2-5, with a tentative D call TRBD1 (5 bases). The CDR3 contains 15 residues. Germline V gene sequence: CDR1 SSHAT, CDR2 FNYEAQ (reference sequence). For the CDR3, the DNA is TGTGCTAGCAGCCCTGAACCCAGGGTCCAAGAGACCCAGTACTTC. Its protein product is CASSPEPRVQETQYF.

This clonotype has just a few counts. The chain combines TRBV4-2 with TRBJ1-1; tentatively, D is TRBD1 (6 bases). The germline V and J ends were trimmed by 4 bases and 4 bases, with 13 bases remaining between them. Germline V lookup: CDR1 LGHNA, CDR2 YNFKEQ. The CDR3 has 14 amino acids. The CDR3 DNA is TGTGCCAGCAGCCCTACAGGGCGCGGCACTGAAGCTTTCTTT. Translation gives CASSPTGRGTEAFF.

This clonotype has just a few counts. Here the CDR3 DNA reads TGCAGTGCTAGAGAGGAAAGCAACTATGGCTACACCTTC. It translates to CSAREESNYGYTF. The chain joins TRBV20-1 to TRBJ1-2; the D is unclear. The CDR3 covers 13 residues. V lost 0 bases, J lost 2 bases, and 7 bases lay in between. Per the germline V gene, CDR1 is DFQATT and CDR2 is SNEGSKA (reference sequence).

This clonotype was counted ten times or more. The genes are TRBV6-2 or TRBV6-3 and TRBJ2-5; perhaps TRBD2 as D (6 bases). This CDR3 comprises 14 residues. Trimming pared 0 bases from V and 2 bases from J, leaving 7 bases between. Germline V CDR1 and CDR2: MNHEY, SVGEGT. CDR3 nucleotides: TGTGCCAGCAGTTACTCTCTAGCGCAAGAGACCCAGTACTTC. Its protein product is CASSYSLAQETQYF.

This clonotype showed up just a few times. The genes are TRBV12-5 and TRBJ2-2, with D hard to call. Per germline, CDR1 LGHNT and CDR2 FRNRAP. The CDR3 runs 13 residues. V lost 4 bases, J lost 6 bases, and 9 bases lay in between. CDR3 coding DNA: TGTGCTAGTGGTTCCCCTGGGTCCGGGGAGCTGTTTTTT. This translates into CASGSPGSGELFF.

V is TRBV5-6 and J is TRBJ2-1, with D uncertain. This CDR3 has 12 amino acids. Trimming stripped 5 bases from V and 2 bases from J, with 5 bases between. From germline, CDR1 is SGHDT and CDR2 YYEEEE. In nucleotides, the CDR3 is TGTGCCAGCAGTCGGGCCTACAATGAGCAGTTCTTC. Translated: CASSRAYNEQFF.

The rearrangement joins TRBV6-5 to TRBJ2-2; D is unclear. CDR1 and CDR2 from the germline V gene are MNHEY and SVGAGI. The CDR3 is made up of 13 amino acids. Trimming stripped 3 bases from V and 5 bases from J, with 7 bases between. CDR3 sequence (DNA): TGTGCCAGCAGTTATTTAGCTACCGGGGAGCTGTTTTTT. Its translation is CASSYLATGELFF.

The genes are TRBV7-6 and TRBJ2-7, with 9 bases identical to TRBD2. The CDR3 is 17 amino acids. CDR1 is SGHVS, CDR2 FNYEAQ, per germline. V lost 5 bases, J lost 0 bases, and 11 bases stayed unmatched. In nucleotides, the CDR3 is TGTGCCAGCAGCCCAGAAGTAGCGGGAGTGGGCTCCTACGAGCAGTACTTC. The encoded protein is CASSPEVAGVGSYEQYF.

The chain has TRBV7-2 and TRBJ2-7; no clear D gene. The CDR3 is made up of 14 amino acids. The V end lost 4 bases, the J end lost 3 bases, and 13 bases lay between the germline ends. Germline CDR1 SGHTA, CDR2 FQGNSA. The CDR3 loop reads CASSSRTEFYEQYF. The CDR3 nucleotides are TGTGCCAGCAGCTCACGGACGGAGTTCTACGAGCAGTACTTC.

This clonotype was observed at least ten times. The chain combines TRBV4-1 with TRBJ2-7, with 9 bases lining up with TRBD2. Germline assignment: CDR1 MGHRA and CDR2 YSYEKL. The J segment lost 2 bases and the V segment lost 0 bases, leaving 5 bases of the junction unmatched. CDR3 length: 16 residues. CDR3 region: CASSQDPSGNAYEQYF. The CDR3, as DNA: TGCGCCAGCAGCCAAGATCCTAGCGGGAATGCCTACGAGCAGTACTTC.

The table lists this clonotype with a few counts. The chain couples TRBV3-1 to TRBJ2-2; D may be TRBD2 (5 bases). Trimming left V 4 bases short and J 5 bases short, with 20 bases between. There are 17 residues in the CDR3. Per germline, CDR1 LGHDT and CDR2 YNNKEL (reference sequence). The DNA for the CDR3 is TGTGCCAGCAGCCCTCCTGGGAGCGTCGGAGTGACCGGGGAGCTGTTTTTT. It yields the protein CASSPPGSVGVTGELFF.

This chain joins TRBV5-1 and TRBJ1-1, with no clear D. V was pared by 0 bases and J by 0 bases, with 0 bases between. There are 12 residues in the CDR3. Germline loops: CDR1 SGHRS, CDR2 YFSETQ. The CDR3 DNA is TGCGCCAGCAGCTTGGTGAACACTGAAGCTTTCTTT. Translating it yields CASSLVNTEAFF.

This clonotype was observed a few times. This rearrangement joins TRBV9 to TRBJ2-7, with 7 positions matching TRBD1. The CDR3 is 14 amino acids. Germline assignment: CDR1 SGDLS and CDR2 YYNGEE. Losses at the gene ends were 0 bases for V and 5 bases for J; bases not matched to a gene: 5. CDR3 sequence: CASSVDGTANEQYF. The CDR3 DNA reads as TGTGCCAGCAGCGTAGATGGGACAGCGAACGAGCAGTACTTC.

The chain carries TRBV29-1 and TRBJ1-5; D is uncertain. Per germline, CDR1 SQVTM and CDR2 ANQGSEA. V dropped 7 bases and J dropped 0 bases, with 16 bases sitting between them. The CDR3 sequence is 15 residues long. CDR3 bases: TGCAGCGCCCTAGTTGGAGGATATAGCAATCAGCCCCAGCATTTT. It specifies CSALVGGYSNQPQHF.

The chain links TRBV10-1 to TRBJ2-5; 10 bases align to TRBD1. The CDR3 extends over 16 amino acids. The germline V gene has CDR1 WNHNN and CDR2 SYGVQD (reference sequence). With V trimmed by 4 bases and J by 2 bases, 7 bases remained unmatched. The CDR3 region is CASSADRGGLQETQYF. The CDR3 coding sequence is TGCGCCAGCAGTGCGGACAGGGGGGGCCTTCAAGAGACCCAGTACTTC.

This clonotype has more than one count but fewer than ten. The chain's CDR3 is CASSLPTDRDGTGELFF. The CDR3 DNA follows: TGTGCCAGCAGTTTACCCACCGACAGGGATGGCACCGGGGAGCTGTTTTTT. V and J are TRBV28 and TRBJ2-2, with TRBD1 matching over 7 bases. The germline V gene encodes CDR1 MDHEN and CDR2 SYDVKM. Germline trimming cut 2 bases from V and 4 bases from J; bases unmatched to any gene: 10. The length of the CDR3 is 17 residues.